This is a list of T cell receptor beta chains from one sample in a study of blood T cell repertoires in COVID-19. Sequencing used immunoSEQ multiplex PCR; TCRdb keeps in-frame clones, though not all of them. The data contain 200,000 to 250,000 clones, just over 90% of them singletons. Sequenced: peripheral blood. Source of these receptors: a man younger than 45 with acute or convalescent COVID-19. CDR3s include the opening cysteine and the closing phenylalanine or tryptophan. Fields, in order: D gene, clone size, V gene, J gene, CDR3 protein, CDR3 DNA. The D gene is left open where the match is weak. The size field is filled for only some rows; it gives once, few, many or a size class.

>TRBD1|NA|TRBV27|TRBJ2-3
CATRTGRTDTQYF
TGTGCCACCAGGACAGGCCGCACAGATACGCAGTATTTT
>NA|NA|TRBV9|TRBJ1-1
CASSVSQGTEAFF
TGTGCCAGCAGCGTTAGTCAGGGGACTGAAGCTTTCTTT
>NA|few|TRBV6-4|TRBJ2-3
CASSDSPGGTDTQYF
TGTGCCAGCAGTGACTCACCAGGGGGCACAGATACGCAGTATTTT
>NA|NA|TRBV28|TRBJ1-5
CASSLLVIADSNQPQHF
TGTGCCAGCAGTTTATTGGTCATCGCAGATAGCAATCAGCCCCAGCATTTT
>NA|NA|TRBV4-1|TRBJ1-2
CASSPPGGREDGYTF
TGCGCCAGCAGCCCTCCCGGGGGCCGGGAGGATGGCTACACCTTC
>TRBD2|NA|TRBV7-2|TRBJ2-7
CASQLQAGVYEQYF
TGTGCCAGCCAGCTTCAAGCGGGAGTTTACGAGCAGTACTTC
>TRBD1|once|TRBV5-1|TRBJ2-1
CASSPGQYSYNEQFF
TGCGCCAGCAGCCCGGGACAGTACTCCTACAATGAGCAGTTCTTC
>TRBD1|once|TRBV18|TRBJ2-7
CASSPRTGVYEQYF
TGTGCCAGCTCACCCAGAACAGGGGTCTACGAGCAGTACTTC
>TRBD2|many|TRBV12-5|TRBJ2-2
CASGFFFRPLAGAANTGELFF
TGTGCTAGTGGTTTCTTTTTTCGTCCTTTAGCGGGGGCAGCGAACACCGGGGAGCTGTTTTTT
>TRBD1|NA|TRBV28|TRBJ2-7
CASSRIRGQRYEQYF
TGTGCCAGCAGCCGGATCAGGGGGCAGCGCTACGAGCAGTACTTC
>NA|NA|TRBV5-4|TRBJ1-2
CASRLDQGQSYGYTF
TGTGCCAGCAGGCTTGATCAGGGACAAAGCTATGGCTACACCTTC
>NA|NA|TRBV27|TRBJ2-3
CATRGEGRDTQYF
TGTGCCACAAGGGGGGAGGGCAGAGATACGCAGTATTTT
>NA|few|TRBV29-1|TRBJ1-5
CSVGENSNQPQHF
TGCAGCGTTGGGGAGAATAGCAATCAGCCCCAGCATTTT
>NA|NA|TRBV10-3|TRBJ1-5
CAISESQGGAGQPQHF
TGTGCCATCAGTGAGTCCCAAGGTGGGGCTGGACAGCCCCAGCATTTT
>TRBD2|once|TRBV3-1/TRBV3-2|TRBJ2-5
CASSRTRQYQETQYF
TGTGCCAGCAGCCGGACTAGGCAGTACCAAGAGACCCAGTACTTC
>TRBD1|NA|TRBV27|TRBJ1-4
CASSRPGTGIEKLFF
TGTGCCAGCAGCCGGCCGGGGACAGGGATTGAAAAACTGTTTTTT
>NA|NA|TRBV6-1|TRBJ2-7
CASSEPGLPYEQYF
TGTGCCAGCAGTGAACCGGGACTTCCCTACGAGCAGTACTTC
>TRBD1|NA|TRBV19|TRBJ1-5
CASRDRGLIGPQHF
TGTGCCAGTAGGGACAGGGGCCTCATTGGGCCCCAGCATTTT
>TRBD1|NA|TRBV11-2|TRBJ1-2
CASSSMTGYLEGDYGYTF
TGTGCCAGCAGCTCGATGACAGGGTATCTGGAAGGAGACTATGGCTACACCTTC
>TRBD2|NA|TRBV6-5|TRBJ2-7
CASAPKAGGSYEQYF
TGTGCCAGCGCTCCGAAAGCGGGGGGTTCCTACGAGCAGTACTTC
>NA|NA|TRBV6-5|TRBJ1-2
CASSRMVDSYGYTF
TGTGCCAGCAGCAGAATGGTGGACAGCTATGGCTACACCTTC
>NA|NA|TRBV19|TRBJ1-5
CASSDPGLYSNQPQHF
TGTGCCAGTAGTGATCCGGGACTTTATAGCAATCAGCCCCAGCATTTT
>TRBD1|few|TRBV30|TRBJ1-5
CAWSAAGTGYQPQHF
TGTGCCTGGAGTGCAGCCGGGACAGGGTATCAGCCCCAGCATTTT
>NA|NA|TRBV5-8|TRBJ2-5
CASSLAQWETQYF
TGTGCCAGCAGCTTGGCTCAGTGGGAGACCCAGTACTTC
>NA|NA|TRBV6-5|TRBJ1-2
CASSYSGTGRRGYTF
TGTGCCAGCAGTTACTCGGGTACAGGGAGAAGGGGCTACACCTTC
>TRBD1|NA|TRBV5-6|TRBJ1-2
CASSLEGRTGRGGYTF
TGTGCCAGCAGCTTGGAGGGCCGGACAGGGCGAGGTGGCTACACCTTC
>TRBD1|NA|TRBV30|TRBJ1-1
CAWIRQGLNTEAFF
TGTGCCTGGATTAGACAGGGCCTGAACACTGAAGCTTTCTTT
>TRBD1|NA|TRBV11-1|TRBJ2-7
CASSVNPTGVYEQYF
TGTGCCAGCAGCGTAAATCCCACAGGGGTCTACGAGCAGTACTTC
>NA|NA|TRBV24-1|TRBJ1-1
CATSDRGGRRAFF
TGTGCCACCAGTGATCGGGGGGGAAGGCGAGCTTTCTTT
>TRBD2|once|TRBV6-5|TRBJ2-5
CASSPLAGYQETQYF
TGTGCCAGCTCCCCCCTAGCGGGTTATCAAGAGACCCAGTACTTC
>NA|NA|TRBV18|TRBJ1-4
CASSSDTNEKLFF
TGTGCCAGCTCATCTGACACCAATGAAAAACTGTTTTTT
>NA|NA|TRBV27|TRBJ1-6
CASSLRGSNSPLHF
TGTGCCAGCAGTTTAAGAGGGTCGAATTCACCCCTCCACTTT
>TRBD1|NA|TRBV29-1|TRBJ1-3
CSGPGQKIWNTIYF
TGCAGCGGGCCGGGACAGAAGATTTGGAACACCATATATTTT
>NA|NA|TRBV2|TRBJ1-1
CATTGHQNTEAFF
TGTGCCACCACGGGACACCAGAACACTGAAGCTTTCTTT
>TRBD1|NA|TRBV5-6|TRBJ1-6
CASRRRPTGTDNSPLHF
TGTGCCAGCAGGCGCCGTCCGACCGGGACAGATAATTCACCCCTCCACTTT
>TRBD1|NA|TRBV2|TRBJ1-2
CASREGQGAVIYGYTF
TGTGCCAGCAGGGAGGGGCAGGGGGCAGTCATCTATGGCTACACCTTC
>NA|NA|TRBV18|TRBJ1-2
CASSPRASMDYTF
TGTGCCAGCTCACCACGGGCAAGTATGGACTACACCTTC
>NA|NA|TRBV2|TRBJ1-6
CASRGSGAGGSPLHF
TGTGCCAGCAGGGGATCAGGGGCTGGGGGTTCACCCCTCCACTTT
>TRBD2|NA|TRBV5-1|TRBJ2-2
CASSSTTSGENTGELFF
TGCGCCAGCAGTTCTACTACTAGCGGGGAAAACACCGGGGAGCTGTTTTTT
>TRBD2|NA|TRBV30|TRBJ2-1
CAWSSGGEQFF
TGTGCCTGGTCTAGCGGGGGGGAGCAGTTCTTC
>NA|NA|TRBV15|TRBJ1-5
CATSRDYGGGQPQHF
TGTGCCACCAGCAGAGATTACGGGGGTGGTCAGCCCCAGCATTTT
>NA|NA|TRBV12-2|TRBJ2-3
CASRHPSWAGSSTDTQYF
TGTGCAAGTCGCCATCCCTCTTGGGCGGGGTCTAGCACAGATACGCAGTATTTT
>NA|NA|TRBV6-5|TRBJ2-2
CASRIDPNAGELFF
TGTGCCAGCAGGATCGATCCTAACGCCGGGGAGCTGTTTTTT
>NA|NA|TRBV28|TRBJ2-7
CASSLRNEQYF
TGTGCCAGCAGTCTAAGAAACGAGCAGTACTTC
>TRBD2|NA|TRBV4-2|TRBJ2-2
CASSLGTSGRIGELFF
TGTGCCAGCAGCCTAGGAACTAGCGGGAGGATCGGGGAGCTGTTTTTT
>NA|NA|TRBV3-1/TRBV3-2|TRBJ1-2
CASSQGTYHGYTF
TGTGCCAGCAGCCAAGGGACATACCATGGCTACACCTTC
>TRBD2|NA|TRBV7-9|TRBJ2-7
CASSLGGLAGPYEQYF
TGTGCCAGCAGCTTAGGCGGACTAGCGGGCCCCTACGAGCAGTACTTC
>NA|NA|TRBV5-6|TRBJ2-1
CASSSGRGSSYNEQFF
TGTGCCAGCAGCTCCGGTAGGGGCAGCTCCTACAATGAGCAGTTCTTC
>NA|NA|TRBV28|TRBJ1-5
CASSFRGGSNQPQHF
TGTGCCAGCAGTTTTCGGGGAGGGAGCAATCAGCCCCAGCATTTT
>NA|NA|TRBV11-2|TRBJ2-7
CASSSLGMVYEQYF
TGTGCCAGCAGCTCTCTTGGCATGGTCTACGAGCAGTACTTC